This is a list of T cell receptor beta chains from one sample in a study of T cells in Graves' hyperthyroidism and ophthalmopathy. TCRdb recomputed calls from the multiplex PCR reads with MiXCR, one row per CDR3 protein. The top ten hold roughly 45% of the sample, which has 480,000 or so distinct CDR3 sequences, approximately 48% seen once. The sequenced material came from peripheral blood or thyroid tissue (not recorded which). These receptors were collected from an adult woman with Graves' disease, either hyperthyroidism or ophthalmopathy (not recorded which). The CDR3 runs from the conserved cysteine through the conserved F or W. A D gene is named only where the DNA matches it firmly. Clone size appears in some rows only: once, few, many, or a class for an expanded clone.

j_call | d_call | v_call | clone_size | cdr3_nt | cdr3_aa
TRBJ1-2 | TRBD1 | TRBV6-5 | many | TGTGCCAGCAGAAGGGGGGACAGGGGGTATGGCTACACCTTC | CASRRGDRGYGYTF
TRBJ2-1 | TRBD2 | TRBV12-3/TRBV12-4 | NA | TGTGCCAGCAGTTTAGGAGGGAGGGCGCAGTTCTTC | CASSLGGRAQFF
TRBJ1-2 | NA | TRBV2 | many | TGTGCCAGCATCACCGGGACATACTATGGCTACACCTTC | CASITGTYYGYTF
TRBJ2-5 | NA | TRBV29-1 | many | TGCAGCGTTGAATATCAACGGGGGGAGACCCAGTACTTC | CSVEYQRGETQYF
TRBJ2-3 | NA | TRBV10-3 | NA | TGTGCCAGCAGTCAGTCAAGCGGGAGCACAGATACGCAGTATTTT | CASSQSSGSTDTQYF
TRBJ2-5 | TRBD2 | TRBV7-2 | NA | TGTGCCAGCAGCCGCTATCTAGCGGGGAGCAGGGAGACCCAGTACTTC | CASSRYLAGSRETQYF
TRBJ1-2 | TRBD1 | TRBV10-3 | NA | TGTGCCATCAGTGAGTCGACAGGGGGGACCTATGGCTACACCTTC | CAISESTGGTYGYTF
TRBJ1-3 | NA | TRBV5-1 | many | TGCGCCAGCAGCCTGTCGGGGAGTGGCAGTACGACTGGAAACACCATATATTTT | CASSLSGSGSTTGNTIYF
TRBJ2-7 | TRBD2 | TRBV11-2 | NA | TGTGCCAGCAGCTCTGTGGCGGGAGGTTACGAGCAGTACTTC | CASSSVAGGYEQYF
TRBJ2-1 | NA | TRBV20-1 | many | TGCAGTGCTAGATCCAGTGACAATGAGCAGTTCTTC | CSARSSDNEQFF
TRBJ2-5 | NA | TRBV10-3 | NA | TGTGCCAGCAGCCCGCCTGCCCGACGTAGAGAGACCCAGTACTTC | CASSPPARRRETQYF
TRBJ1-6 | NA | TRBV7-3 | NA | TGTGCCAGCAGCTTAGGGAACCTTAGCTCCTATAATTCACCCCTCCACTTT | CASSLGNLSSYNSPLHF